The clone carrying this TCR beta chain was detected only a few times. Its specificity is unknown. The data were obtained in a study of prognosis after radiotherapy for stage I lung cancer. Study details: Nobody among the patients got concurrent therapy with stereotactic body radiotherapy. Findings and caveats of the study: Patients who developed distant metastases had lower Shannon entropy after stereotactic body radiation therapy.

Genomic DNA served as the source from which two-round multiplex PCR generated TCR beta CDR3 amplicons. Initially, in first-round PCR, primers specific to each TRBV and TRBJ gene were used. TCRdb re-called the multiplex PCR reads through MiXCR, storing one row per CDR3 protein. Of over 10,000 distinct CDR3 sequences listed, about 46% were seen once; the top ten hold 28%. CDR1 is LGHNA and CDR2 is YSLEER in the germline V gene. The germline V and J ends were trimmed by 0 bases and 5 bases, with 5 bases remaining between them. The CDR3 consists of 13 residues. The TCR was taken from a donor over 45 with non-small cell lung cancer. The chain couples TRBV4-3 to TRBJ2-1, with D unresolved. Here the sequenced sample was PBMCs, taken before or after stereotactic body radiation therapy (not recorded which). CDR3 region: CASSQDLNNEQFF. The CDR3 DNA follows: TGCGCCAGCAGCCAAGATTTGAACAATGAGCAGTTCTTC.